Each of the 27 T cell receptor beta chains below was sequenced from the same sample in a study of beta chain features in type 1 diabetes. All of the isolated RNA was reverse transcribed, so expressed TCRB transcripts were sequenced. TCRdb's table, derived via immunoSEQ multiplex PCR, lists solely in-frame clones and lacks some. The top ten clones hold over 1% of a sample with a few hundred thousand clones, roughly a tenth of them seen once. The specimen sequenced was central memory CD4+ T cells from blood. Source of these receptors: a man between 18 and 35 years old in good health.

This clone has just a few counts. The chain has TRBV30 and TRBJ2-3; perhaps TRBD1 as D (5 bases). This CDR3 has 14 residues. Germline CDR1 reads GTSNPN; CDR2 reads SVGIG (reference sequence). The ends were cut back, 2 bases at V and 0 bases at J, with 9 bases in the middle. The CDR3 DNA reads as TGTGCCTGGAGTCGAGACAGAAGCACAGATACGCAGTATTTT. Translated, it gives CAWSRDRSTDTQYF.

The chain uses TRBV4-1 and TRBJ2-7; D remains ambiguous. CDR3 length equals 12 residues. Per germline, CDR1 MGHRA and CDR2 YSYEKL. V was cut by 1 base and J by 2 bases, with 3 bases left in between. The CDR3 reads CASSQGTYEQYF. The CDR3 DNA is TGCGCCAGCAGCCAAGGCACCTACGAGCAGTACTTC.

This clone was observed a handful of times. The V and J genes are TRBV15 and TRBJ2-3; D remains unclear. This CDR3 has 15 residues. V lost 5 bases and J 0 bases, leaving 12 bases between the germline ends. CDR1 is LNHNV and CDR2 is YYDKDF in the germline V gene (reference sequence). The CDR3 reads CATSGFGPSTDTQYF. CDR3 DNA sequence: TGTGCCACCAGCGGATTCGGTCCTAGCACAGATACGCAGTATTTT.

The chain employs TRBV7-9 and TRBJ2-1, with 9 bases lining up with TRBD1. CDR3 length equals 18 residues. Unmatched junction bases numbered 21, after V lost 8 bases and J lost 7 bases. The germline V gene encodes CDR1 SEHNR and CDR2 FQNEAQ (reference sequence). CDR3 DNA: TGTGCCAGCCTACCTTCCCCCCCGGGACAGGGAATTGTGAATGAGCAGTTCTTC. Its protein is CASLPSPPGQGIVNEQFF. Looking up the rest from reference TRBV7-9 and TRBJ2-1 gives the full variable domain: DTGVSQNPRHKITKRGQNVTFRCDPISEHNRLYWYRQTLGQGPEFLTYFQNEAQLEKSRLLSDRFSAERPKGSFSTLEIQRTEQGDSAMYLCASLPSPPGQGIVNEQFFGPGTRLTVL.

This clone was recorded a few times. The CDR3 DNA follows: TGTGCCAGCAGCTTGGCGCGGGAGGGCACAGATACGCAGTATTTT. This sequence encodes CASSLAREGTDTQYF. This rearrangement joins TRBV5-8 to TRBJ2-3; TRBD2 matches 8 bases. Trimming removed 0 bases from V and 1 base from J; junction bases left unmatched: 1. CDR1 is SGHTS and CDR2 is YDEGEE in the germline V gene. The CDR3 is 15 residues long.

In its sample, this clone was seen many times. The chain recombines TRBV5-5 with TRBJ2-1, with D possibly being TRBD1 (5 bases). The germline V and J ends were trimmed by 5 bases and 0 bases, with 12 bases remaining between them. The germline V gene encodes CDR1 SGHKS and CDR2 YYEKEE (reference sequence). CDR3 length equals 15 residues. DNA for the CDR3: TGTGCCAGCAGTCCCTTTCAGGGCTCCTACAATGAGCAGTTCTTC. Residues: CASSPFQGSYNEQFF.

This clone was seen more than once but under ten times. The V gene is TRBV25-1, the J gene TRBJ2-5; possible D gene TRBD2, 6 bases. CDR1 and CDR2 (germline): MGHDK, SYGVNS. V dropped 5 bases and J dropped 4 bases, with 17 bases sitting between them. CDR3 length equals 15 residues. CDR3 region: CASSLGGIVGETQYF. Written as DNA, the CDR3 is TGTGCCAGCAGTCTCGGCGGGATCGTGGGAGAGACCCAGTACTTC.

The table lists this clone with a few counts. CDR3 region: CSARPGMTQYF. The DNA for the CDR3 is TGCAGTGCTCGACCCGGGATGACCCAGTACTTC. The chain links TRBV20-1 to TRBJ2-5; the D gene is possibly TRBD2 (5 bases). The germline V gene has CDR1 DFQATT and CDR2 SNEGSKA (reference sequence). There are 11 residues in the CDR3. With 5 bases removed from V and 7 bases from J, the gap between germline ends came to 11 bases.

The rearrangement links TRBV9 to TRBJ1-4; D remains unclear. The CDR3 length is 15 residues. The germline CDR1 and CDR2 sequences are SGDLS and YYNGEE. Trimming removed 0 bases from V and 3 bases from J, with 9 bases in between. As DNA, the CDR3 is TGTGCCAGCAGCGTAGTGATTGGCCCTAATGAAAAACTGTTTTTT. Translated: CASSVVIGPNEKLFF.

V gene TRBV5-1 combines with J gene TRBJ1-2, with TRBD1 identical over 8 bases. Germline loops: CDR1 SGHRS, CDR2 YFSETQ. This CDR3 is 14 amino acids long. Trimming removed 2 bases from V and 6 bases from J; junction bases left unmatched: 6. The CDR3 DNA reads TGCGCCAGCAGCTTAGATCGGACAGGGAATGGCTACACCTTC. It is translated as CASSLDRTGNGYTF.

This clone was counted many times. The chain employs TRBV15 and TRBJ2-4; no definite D call. This CDR3 comprises 13 residues. Germline V gene lookup returns CDR1 LNHNV and CDR2 YYDKDF (reference sequence). V lost 0 bases and J 6 bases, leaving 6 bases between the germline ends. CDR3 sequence (DNA): TGTGCCACCAGCAGAGATAGAGTAAACATTCAGTACTTC. Amino acid sequence: CATSRDRVNIQYF.

The sample holds a few counts of this clone. The chain joins TRBV2 to TRBJ1-5; TRBD1 matches at 8 bases. Unmatched junction bases numbered 3, after V lost 6 bases and J lost 5 bases. The CDR3 runs 13 residues. CDR1 and CDR2 from the germline V gene are SNHLY and FYNNEI. The CDR3 DNA reads TGTGCCAGCAGCTTACAGGGGGATCAGCCCCAGCATTTT. Its translation is CASSLQGDQPQHF. Full variable domain (rest looked up from reference TRBV2 and TRBJ1-5): EPEVTQTPSHQVTQMGQEVILRCVPISNHLYFYWYRQILGQKVEFLVSFYNNEISEKSEIFDDQFSVERPDGSNFTLKIRSTKLEDSAMYFCASSLQGDQPQHFGDGTRLSIL.

The rearrangement uses TRBV30 and TRBJ1-5; D perhaps matches TRBD1 (5 bases). CDR1 is GTSNPN, CDR2 SVGIG, per germline (reference sequence). V lost 2 bases and J 5 bases, leaving 10 bases between the germline ends. This CDR3 has 13 amino acids. The CDR3 reads CAWSSRVDQPQHF. The CDR3 DNA is TGTGCCTGGAGTAGCAGGGTTGATCAGCCCCAGCATTTT.

In this sample, this clone turned up a few times. V and J are TRBV7-2 and TRBJ1-1; D remains ambiguous. The CDR3 has 14 amino acids. V lost 5 bases and J lost 0, with 10 bases in between. The germline V gene encodes CDR1 SGHTA and CDR2 FQGNSA. The chain's CDR3 is CASSAPQLNTEAFF. In DNA form, the CDR3 reads TGTGCCAGCAGCGCACCTCAGCTGAACACTGAAGCTTTCTTT. The variable domain in full, with the rest retrieved from reference TRBV7-2 and TRBJ1-1, is GAGVSQSPSNKVTEKGKDVELRCDPISGHTALYWYRQSLGQGLEFLIYFQGNSAPDKSGLPSDRFSAERTGGSVSTLTIQRTQQEDSAVYLCASSAPQLNTEAFFGQGTRLTVV.

This clone has a handful of counts. CDR3: CASSSTGLRSYEQYF. The CDR3 region has the DNA TGCGCCAGCAGCTCTACTGGACTGCGTTCCTACGAGCAGTACTTC. The chain is built from TRBV5-1 and TRBJ2-7; possible D gene TRBD2, 5 bases. The CDR3 totals 15 residues. Germline V gene lookup returns CDR1 SGHRS and CDR2 YFSETQ. V was pared by 3 bases and J by 1 base, with 14 bases between.

The rearrangement links TRBV6-1 to TRBJ2-1; D is unresolved. V dropped 2 bases and J dropped 0 bases, with 14 bases sitting between them. CDR1 is MNHNS and CDR2 is SASEGT in the germline V gene. This CDR3 is 17 amino acids long. CDR3 sequence reads: CASSEYRGPDSYNEQFF. DNA of the CDR3: TGTGCCAGCAGTGAATATCGTGGACCAGACTCCTACAATGAGCAGTTCTTC.

The rearrangement joins TRBV5-1 to TRBJ2-5; 7 nucleotides agree with TRBD1. The CDR3 runs 13 residues. Germline V gives CDR1 SGHRS, CDR2 YFSETQ. After removal of 2 bases from V and 3 bases from J, the junction contained 1 base not matched to a gene. CDR3 DNA sequence: TGCGCCAGCAGCTTAGGGACAGAAGAGACCCAGTACTTC. Its translation: CASSLGTEETQYF.

This clone was counted ten times or more. V is TRBV9 and J is TRBJ2-7, with D hard to call. Germline assignment: CDR1 SGDLS and CDR2 YYNGEE. The V end lost 0 bases, the J end lost 7 bases, and 17 bases lay between the germline ends. The CDR3 runs 15 residues. Here the CDR3 reads CASSVGDPGPEEQYF. The CDR3, as DNA: TGTGCCAGCAGCGTAGGGGATCCGGGCCCGGAGGAGCAGTACTTC.

The genes are TRBV25-1 and TRBJ2-2, with TRBD1 matching over 7 bases. V lost 6 bases and J lost 4; bases outside the gene matches: 14. Germline V lookup: CDR1 MGHDK, CDR2 SYGVNS. CDR3 length equals 17 residues. The CDR3 nucleotides are TGTGCCAGCAGCCGAACGTCCTGGGACAGACGCACCGGGGAGCTGTTTTTT. The encoded protein is CASSRTSWDRRTGELFF. The whole variable domain, filled in from reference TRBV25-1 and TRBJ2-2, reads EADIYQTPRYLVIGTGKKITLECSQTMGHDKMYWYQQDPGMELHLIHYSYGVNSTEKGDLSSESTVSRIRTEHFPLTLESARPSHTSQYLCASSRTSWDRRTGELFFGEGSRLTVL.

J is TRBJ2-4 and V is TRBV11-2; D might be TRBD2 (6 bases). The CDR3 totals 16 residues. With 1 base removed from V and 0 bases from J, the gap between germline ends came to 10 bases. The germline gives CDR1 SGHAT, CDR2 FQNNGV. Written as DNA, the CDR3 is TGTGCCAGCAGCTTAGTGGGAGGACTAGCCAAAAACATTCAGTACTTC. Translation: CASSLVGGLAKNIQYF.

This clone was found a few times. This chain connects TRBV30 to TRBJ2-1, with 14 bases fitting TRBD2. The junction had 14 bases not matched to a gene; V was cut back by 6 bases and J by 4 bases. CDR1 GTSNPN and CDR2 SVGIG come from the germline V gene (reference sequence). The CDR3 has 18 residues. CDR3 sequence: CACLPGLAGAAKYNEQFF. CDR3 coding DNA: TGTGCCTGTCTACCGGGACTAGCGGGAGCCGCCAAATACAATGAGCAGTTCTTC.

This clone appeared many times. This chain connects TRBV7-6 to TRBJ2-7, with TRBD2 identical over 12 bases. CDR3 length: 15 amino acids. Trimming cost V 4 bases and J 1 base; bases outside gene matches: 2. Germline CDR1 SGHVS, CDR2 FNYEAQ. CDR3 sequence reads: CASSSGLAGSYEQYF. The DNA of the CDR3 is TGTGCCAGCAGCTCCGGACTAGCGGGGTCCTACGAGCAGTACTTC.

In this sample, this clone turned up a few times. J is TRBJ2-7 and V is TRBV7-9, with 7 bases matching TRBD1. V lost 5 bases to trimming and J lost 5 bases; unmatched junction nucleotides: 12. The CDR3 consists of 15 residues. CDR1 is SEHNR, CDR2 FQNEAQ, per germline (reference sequence). The CDR3 region has the DNA TGTGCCAGCAGCGCCCGACAGGGATTTACGGACGAGCAGTACTTC. It specifies CASSARQGFTDEQYF. The full variable domain, in which reference TRBV7-9 and TRBJ2-7 provide the parts outside the CDR3, is DTGVSQNPRHKITKRGQNVTFRCDPISEHNRLYWYRQTLGQGPEFLTYFQNEAQLEKSRLLSDRFSAERPKGSFSTLEIQRTEQGDSAMYLCASSARQGFTDEQYFGPGTRLTVT.

The rearrangement links TRBV4-2 to TRBJ2-1, with 9 bases matching TRBD2. The junction had 6 bases not matched to a gene; V was cut back by 0 bases and J by 0 bases. Germline V gene sequence: CDR1 LGHNA, CDR2 YNFKEQ. This CDR3 comprises 18 residues. CDR3 sequence reads: CASSQEPSGVSSYNEQFF. The CDR3, as DNA: TGTGCCAGCAGCCAAGAGCCTAGCGGGGTTAGCTCCTACAATGAGCAGTTCTTC.

This clone was observed a handful of times. The J gene is TRBJ2-3, the V gene TRBV7-2, with 8 bases lining up with TRBD2. The CDR3 runs 15 residues. Germline CDR1 reads SGHTA; CDR2 reads FQGNSA. Trimming cost V 4 bases and J 4 bases; bases outside gene matches: 7. The CDR3 loop is CASSSNGRAADTQYF. As DNA, the CDR3 is TGTGCCAGCAGCTCTAACGGGAGGGCAGCAGATACGCAGTATTTT.

This clone has a handful of counts. The chain employs TRBV7-9 and TRBJ2-2, with D tentatively TRBD2 (5 bases). The CDR3 consists of 12 residues. V was trimmed by 8 bases and J by 4 bases, leaving 8 bases between them. Germline CDR1 and CDR2: SEHNR and FQNEAQ (reference sequence). The CDR3 region is CASRGFTGELFF. In DNA, the CDR3 is TGTGCCAGCCGAGGGTTCACCGGGGAGCTGTTTTTT.

This clone was observed at least ten times. This chain uses TRBV14 with TRBJ2-2, with 8 bases fitting TRBD2. V shed 5 bases, J shed 4 bases, and the junction held 6 bases outside the gene matches. The CDR3 is 15 amino acids. Germline V gene data show CDR1 as SGHDN and CDR2 as FVKESK. CDR3 sequence (DNA): TGTGCCAGCAGCGCCCGACTAGCGCCCACCGGGGAGCTGTTTTTT. As protein: CASSARLAPTGELFF.